This T cell receptor beta chain was identified in a study of blood T cell repertoires in COVID-19. Study-wide background: PBMCs, B-cell-depleted T cells, or T cells were the source of the cDNA or gDNA that made up the material.

As originally analysed: Nucleated cell counts were estimated from reference gene primer amplification. TCRdb's copy holds only in-frame clones and misses some; the assay was immunoSEQ multiplex PCR. V, J and clone size derive from that table, while D and trimming were established from the DNA sequence. The sample lists around 50,000 clones; 80% to 90% were seen once. With 5 bases removed from V and 2 bases from J, the gap between germline ends came to 7 bases. The CDR3 runs 13 residues. Germline CDR1 and CDR2: MNHEY and SVGEGT. This receptor was identified in a woman older than 75 with acute or convalescent COVID-19. The sequenced sample consisted of peripheral blood. The rearrangement joins TRBV6-2 or TRBV6-3 to TRBJ1-3, with no clear D. The CDR3 sequence: CASSASTGNTIYF. In DNA, the CDR3 is TGTGCCAGCAGTGCGTCGACTGGAAACACCATATATTTT.